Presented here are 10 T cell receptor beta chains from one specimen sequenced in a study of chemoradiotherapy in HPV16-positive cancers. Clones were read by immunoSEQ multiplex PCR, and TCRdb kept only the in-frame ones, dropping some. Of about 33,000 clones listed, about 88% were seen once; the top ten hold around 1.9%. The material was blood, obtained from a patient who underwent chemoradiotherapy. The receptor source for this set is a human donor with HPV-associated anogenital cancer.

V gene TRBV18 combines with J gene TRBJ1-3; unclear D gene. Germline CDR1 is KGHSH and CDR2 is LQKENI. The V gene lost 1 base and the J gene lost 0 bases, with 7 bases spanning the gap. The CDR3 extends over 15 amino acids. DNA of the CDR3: TGTGCCAGCTCACCACAGGGTAACTCTGGAAACACCATATATTTT. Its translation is CASSPQGNSGNTIYF. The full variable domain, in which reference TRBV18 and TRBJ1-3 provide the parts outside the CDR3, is NAGVMQNPRHLVRRRGQEARLRCSPMKGHSHVYWYRQLPEEGLKFMVYLQKENIIDESGMPKERFSAEFPKEGPSILRIQQVVRGDSAAYFCASSPQGNSGNTIYFGEGSWLTVV.

The CDR3 spells CSVPRGDHPEAFF. CDR3 DNA: TGCAGCGTCCCCAGGGGCGACCACCCTGAAGCTTTCTTT. The V gene is TRBV29-1, the J gene TRBJ1-1; D is perhaps TRBD1 (6 bases). Trimming pared 6 bases from V and 6 bases from J, leaving 17 bases between. Germline loops: CDR1 SQVTM, CDR2 ANQGSEA. There are 13 residues in the CDR3.

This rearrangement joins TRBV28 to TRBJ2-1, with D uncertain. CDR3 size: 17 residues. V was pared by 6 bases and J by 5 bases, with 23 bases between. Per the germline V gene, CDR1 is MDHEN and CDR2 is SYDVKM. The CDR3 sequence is CASSQGRDWVRDNEQFF. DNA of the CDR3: TGTGCCAGCAGCCAAGGTAGGGATTGGGTCCGTGACAATGAGCAGTTCTTC.

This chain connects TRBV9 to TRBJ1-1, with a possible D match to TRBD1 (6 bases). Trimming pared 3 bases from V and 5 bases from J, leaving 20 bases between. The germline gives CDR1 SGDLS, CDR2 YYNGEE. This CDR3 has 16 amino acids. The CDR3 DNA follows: TGTGCCAGCAGCGCTCAAAGAGGGGGGGCGCATACTGAAGCTTTCTTT. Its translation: CASSAQRGGAHTEAFF. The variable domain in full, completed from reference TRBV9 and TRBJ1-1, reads DSGVTQTPKHLITATGQRVTLRCSPRSGDLSVYWYQQSLDQGLQFLIQYYNGEERAKGNILERFSAQQFPDLHSELNLSSLELGDSALYFCASSAQRGGAHTEAFFGQGTRLTVV.

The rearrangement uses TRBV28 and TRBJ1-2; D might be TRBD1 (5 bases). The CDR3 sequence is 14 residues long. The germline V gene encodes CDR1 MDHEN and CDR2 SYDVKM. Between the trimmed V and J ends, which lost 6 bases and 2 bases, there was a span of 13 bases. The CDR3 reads CASRSLGVNYGYTF. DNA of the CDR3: TGTGCCAGCAGGTCCTTGGGGGTAAACTATGGCTACACCTTC.

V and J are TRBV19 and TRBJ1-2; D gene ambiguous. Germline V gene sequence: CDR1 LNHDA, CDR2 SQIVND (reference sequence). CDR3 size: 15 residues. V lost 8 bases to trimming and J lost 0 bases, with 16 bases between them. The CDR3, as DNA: TGTGCCAGTTCCCCCCAGGCTAATACTAACTATGGCTACACCTTC. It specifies CASSPQANTNYGYTF.

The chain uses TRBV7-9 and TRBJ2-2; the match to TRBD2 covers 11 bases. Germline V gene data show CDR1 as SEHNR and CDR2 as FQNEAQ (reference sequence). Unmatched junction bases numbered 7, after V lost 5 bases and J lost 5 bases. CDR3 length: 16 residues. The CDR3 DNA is TGTGCCAGCAGCATACTAGCGGGGGTCAGGACCGGGGAGCTGTTTTTT. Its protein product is CASSILAGVRTGELFF.

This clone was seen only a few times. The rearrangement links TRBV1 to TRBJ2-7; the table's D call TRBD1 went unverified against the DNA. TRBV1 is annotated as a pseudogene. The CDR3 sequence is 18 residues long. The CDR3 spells CTSSQDVWDRGRSYEQYF. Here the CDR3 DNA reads TGCACCAGCAGCCAAGACGTTTGGGACAGGGGACGATCCTACGAGCAGTACTTC.

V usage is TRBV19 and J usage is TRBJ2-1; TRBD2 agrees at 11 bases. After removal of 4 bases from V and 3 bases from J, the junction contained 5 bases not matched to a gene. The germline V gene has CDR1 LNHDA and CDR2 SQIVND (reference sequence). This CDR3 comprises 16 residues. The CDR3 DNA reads TGTGCCAGTAGTAGCCCGGGACTAGCGGACTACAATGAGCAGTTCTTC. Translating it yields CASSSPGLADYNEQFF.

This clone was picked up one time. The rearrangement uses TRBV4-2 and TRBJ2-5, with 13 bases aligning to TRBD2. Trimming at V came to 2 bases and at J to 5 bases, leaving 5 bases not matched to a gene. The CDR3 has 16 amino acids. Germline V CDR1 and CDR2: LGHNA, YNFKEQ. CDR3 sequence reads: CASSQQTSGGRETQYF. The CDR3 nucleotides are TGTGCCAGCAGCCAACAGACTAGCGGGGGGCGGGAGACCCAGTACTTC.